Given below is one TCR beta chain in context. Its antigen is not identified. The length of the CDR3 is 15 residues. Deletions cut 1 base from V and 2 bases from J, with 12 bases between. Germline CDR1 reads SQVTM; CDR2 reads ANQGSEA. Template switching introduced a universal primer site, and the cDNA bore unique molecular identifiers. TCRdb reprocessed the 5' RACE reads with MiXCR, giving one entry per CDR3 protein. The sample has 400,000 to 600,000 distinct CDR3 sequences, about a fifth seen once. These data originate in a study of identical twins. Study-wide results and limits: Weaker excess sharing between twins was seen in beta out-of-frame sequences. Memory repertoires lacked the insertion deficit that abundant cord blood beta clonotypes showed.

This same sample was also taken into another study, of yellow fever vaccine responses in identical twins. As that report states: Reports say the vaccine T cell response in twins looked partly convergent and partly personalized.

The V gene is TRBV29-1, the J gene TRBJ2-4; D unclear. The sequence derives from a woman under 30 in good health. What was sequenced was CD4+ T cells sorted from blood. The CDR3 DNA is TGCAGCGTTGAAGTTAGGGTGAGATCCAAAAACATTCAGTACTTC. This encodes CSVEVRVRSKNIQYF.